These 25 T cell receptor beta chains came from one sample sequenced in a study of CD8 T cells in ankylosing spondylitis. TCRdb redid the calling of the 5' RACE reads with MiXCR, one entry per CDR3 protein. This sample yields around 210,000 distinct CDR3 sequences, of which approximately 8.4% are seen a single time; 4.8% belongs to the top ten. Specimen: blood, either unsorted or a sorted T cell fraction (not recorded which). These receptors all come from a female donor with ankylosing spondylitis or in good health (not recorded which).

Many counts were recorded for this clonotype. This chain uses TRBV7-8 with TRBJ2-5; 12 bases match TRBD1. This CDR3 spans 16 amino acids. Germline CDR1 is SGHVS and CDR2 is FQNEAQ. Trimming took 5 bases from V and 10 from J; bases not matched to a gene: 14. The CDR3 spells CASSTSGTGGRFGQYF. The DNA of the CDR3 is TGTGCCAGCAGCACCTCCGGGACAGGGGGCCGCTTTGGCCAGTACTTC.

The V and J genes are TRBV7-9 and TRBJ1-5; no reliable D call. Deletions cut 1 base from V and 0 bases from J, with 7 bases between. Germline lookup yields CDR1 SEHNR and CDR2 FQNEAQ (reference sequence). The CDR3 is 15 residues long. The chain's CDR3 is CASSLDTYSNQPQHF. CDR3 nucleotides: TGTGCCAGCAGCTTAGACACCTATAGCAATCAGCCCCAGCATTTT.

Many counts were recorded for this clonotype. The rearrangement links TRBV12-3 or TRBV12-4 to TRBJ1-1; no firm D call. V shed 5 bases and J shed 8 bases, with 15 bases lying between them. The CDR3 totals 13 residues. This CDR3 reads CASSQNPLMEAFF. The CDR3 DNA sequence: TGTGCCAGCAGTCAAAACCCCTTAATGGAAGCTTTCTTT.

This clonotype has a handful of counts. The chain joins TRBV27 to TRBJ2-1, with TRBD2 matching over 12 bases. Losses at the gene ends were 3 bases for V and 10 bases for J; bases not matched to a gene: 10. CDR1 and CDR2 from the germline V gene are MNHEY and SMNVEV (reference sequence). The CDR3 contains 16 residues. The CDR3 protein is CASSLGTTSGRGEQFF. CDR3 sequence (DNA): TGTGCCAGCAGTTTGGGGACGACTAGCGGGAGAGGAGAGCAGTTCTTC.

Ten or more counts support this clonotype. This chain connects TRBV24-1 to TRBJ2-3, with TRBD2 as a possible D gene (6 bases). Germline V gene data show CDR1 as KGHDR and CDR2 as SFDVKD. Trimming took off 4 bases at V and 0 bases at J, with 10 bases between the two ends. This CDR3 is 15 amino acids long. DNA of the CDR3: TGTGCCACCAGTGAGCTGAGCGGGAGCACAGATACGCAGTATTTT. Encoded protein: CATSELSGSTDTQYF.

The genes are TRBV20-1 and TRBJ2-1; 10 nucleotides match TRBD2. The CDR3 has 15 amino acids. Germline V gene sequence: CDR1 DFQATT, CDR2 SNEGSKA (reference sequence). V was clipped by 7 bases and J by 3 bases; unmatched bases: 9. Here the CDR3 DNA reads TGCAGTGGTGAGGGAGCGGGAGGGCTCTACAATGAGCAGTTCTTC. This translates into CSGEGAGGLYNEQFF.

This clonotype came up many times. J is TRBJ2-1 and V is TRBV25-1; 8 bases align to TRBD1. The CDR3 contains 16 residues. CDR1 MGHDK and CDR2 SYGVNS come from the germline V gene. J gave up 2 bases and V 4 bases, and 7 bases lay outside the gene matches. The CDR3 spells CASSGYLTGAYNEQFF. The CDR3 coding sequence is TGTGCCAGCAGTGGCTACCTGACAGGGGCCTACAATGAGCAGTTCTTC. Supplemented by reference TRBV25-1 and TRBJ2-1, the full variable domain reads EADIYQTPRYLVIGTGKKITLECSQTMGHDKMYWYQQDPGMELHLIHYSYGVNSTEKGDLSSESTVSRIRTEHFPLTLESARPSHTSQYLCASSGYLTGAYNEQFFGPGTRLTVL.

This clonotype has a count of ten or more. The V and J genes are TRBV7-7 and TRBJ2-1; 9 positions agree with TRBD2. Looked up from germline, CDR1 is SSHAT and CDR2 is FNYEAQ (reference sequence). CDR3 length equals 16 residues. V shed 5 bases, J shed 7 bases, and the junction held 12 bases outside the gene matches. The chain's CDR3 is CASSPLREGRSNEQFF. The CDR3 region has the DNA TGTGCCAGCAGCCCCTTGCGGGAGGGCCGGTCTAATGAGCAGTTCTTC. Based on the CDR3 plus reference TRBV7-7 and TRBJ2-1, the full variable domain is GAGVSQSPRYKVTKRGQDVTLRCDPISSHATLYWYQQALGQGPEFLTYFNYEAQPDKSGLPSDRFSAERPEGSISTLTIQRTEQRDSAMYRCASSPLREGRSNEQFFGPGTRLTVL.

Many counts were recorded for this clonotype. The chain carries TRBV6-1 and TRBJ2-1, with D possibly being TRBD2 (5 bases). Germline values: CDR1 MNHNS, CDR2 SASEGT. CDR3 length equals 17 residues. Trimming left V 6 bases short and J 3 bases short, with 21 bases between. The CDR3 region has the DNA TGTGCCAGCAGAAAGCGGTTAGTCCGGTTAAACTACAATGAGCAGTTCTTC. Its translation: CASRKRLVRLNYNEQFF.

This clonotype was detected many times. The V call is TRBV12-3 or TRBV12-4, the J call TRBJ1-2; 7 nucleotides align to TRBD1. J gave up 4 bases and V 6 bases, and 14 bases lay outside the gene matches. This CDR3 contains 16 residues. This CDR3 reads CASRAGTEKKAYGYTF. The CDR3 nucleotides read TGTGCCAGCAGAGCTGGGACAGAAAAGAAAGCCTATGGCTACACCTTC.

V and J are TRBV4-3 and TRBJ1-1; the D gene is possibly TRBD1 (6 bases). CDR3 size: 15 residues. The V and J ends lost 0 bases and 4 bases respectively, with 12 bases between them. CDR1 and CDR2 (germline): LGHNA, YSLEER. The CDR3 region is CASSQEGTISTEAFF. CDR3 coding DNA: TGCGCCAGCAGCCAAGAAGGGACAATCAGCACTGAAGCTTTCTTT.

This clonotype appeared many times. V gene TRBV7-9 combines with J gene TRBJ2-7; TRBD1 agrees at 8 bases. CDR3 size: 14 residues. The V and J ends lost 1 base and 3 bases, in that order; junction bases with no gene match: 2. CDR1 SEHNR and CDR2 FQNEAQ come from the germline V gene (reference sequence). CDR3: CASSLGTGIYEQYF. The CDR3, as DNA: TGTGCCAGCAGCTTAGGGACAGGGATCTACGAGCAGTACTTC.

Ten or more counts support this clonotype. V and J are TRBV12-3 or TRBV12-4 and TRBJ2-7; the match to TRBD2 covers 8 bases. The CDR3 is 16 amino acids. Trimming cost V 8 bases and J 5 bases; bases outside gene matches: 17. CDR3 nucleotides: TGTGCCAGCCCTCCCGCGGGACTAGTGGTCTTTGACGAGCAGTACTTC. It yields the protein CASPPAGLVVFDEQYF.

This clonotype was seen repeatedly, ten times or more. The rearrangement joins TRBV3-1 to TRBJ2-1; perhaps TRBD2 as D (6 bases). The CDR3 is 15 amino acids. Trimming left V 0 bases short and J 6 bases short, with 12 bases between. The germline V gene has CDR1 LGHDT and CDR2 YNNKEL (reference sequence). DNA of the CDR3: TGTGCCAGCAGCCAAGATCCTAGCGCCGGCAATGAGCAGTTCTTC. This translates into CASSQDPSAGNEQFF.

This clonotype was detected ten times or more. V is TRBV3-1 and J is TRBJ2-3; D uncertain. The ends were cut back, 0 bases at V and 0 bases at J, with 7 bases in the middle. Germline CDR1 reads LGHDT; CDR2 reads YNNKEL (reference sequence). CDR3 length: 15 amino acids. The CDR3 DNA is TGTGCCAGCAGCCAAGATGTCGTGAGCACAGATACGCAGTATTTT. It yields the protein CASSQDVVSTDTQYF.

This clonotype was counted many times. The chain is built from TRBV19 and TRBJ2-1; D not certain. The germline V and J ends were trimmed by 5 bases and 4 bases, with 9 bases remaining between them. This CDR3 has 13 amino acids. Germline values: CDR1 LNHDA, CDR2 SQIVND (reference sequence). CDR3 region: CASSLARYNEQFF. The CDR3 DNA reads as TGTGCCAGTAGTTTAGCCAGATACAATGAGCAGTTCTTC.

This chain uses TRBV7-2 with TRBJ2-7; a possible D gene is TRBD2 (5 bases). Germline V CDR1 and CDR2: SGHTA, FQGNSA. Between the trimmed V and J ends, which lost 3 bases and 2 bases, there was a span of 11 bases. CDR3 size: 14 residues. CDR3 protein: CASSFLGVTYEQYF. The CDR3 coding sequence is TGTGCCAGCAGCTTTCTGGGAGTGACCTACGAGCAGTACTTC.

Many counts were recorded for this clonotype. The J gene is TRBJ2-7, the V gene TRBV20-1; D not certain. Germline assignment: CDR1 DFQATT and CDR2 SNEGSKA (reference sequence). CDR3 size: 13 residues. V was clipped by 3 bases and J by 11 bases, with 20 bases between them. The CDR3, as DNA: TGCAGTGCTAGCCCCCGCGTGCGGCCCCGGGAGTACTTC. Residues: CSASPRVRPREYF.

This clonotype has ten or more counts. This chain connects TRBV20-1 to TRBJ2-2; D gene unclear. The length of the CDR3 is 14 residues. V lost 0 bases and J 4 bases, leaving 9 bases between the germline ends. The V gene's germline CDR1 is DFQATT and CDR2 SNEGSKA (reference sequence). CDR3 sequence: CSARDPPPTGELFF. The CDR3 coding sequence is TGCAGTGCTAGAGATCCGCCCCCCACCGGGGAGCTGTTTTTT.

This clonotype was counted many times. V and J are TRBV3-1 and TRBJ2-1, with no clear D. There are 11 residues in the CDR3. V shed 5 bases and J shed 6 bases, with 5 bases lying between them. Germline lookup yields CDR1 LGHDT and CDR2 YNNKEL (reference sequence). The CDR3: CASSLGNEQFF. CDR3 coding DNA: TGTGCCAGCAGCTTGGGCAATGAGCAGTTCTTC.

This clonotype occurred many times. The J gene is TRBJ2-4, the V gene TRBV28; D not certain. This CDR3 comprises 16 residues. Germline V gene lookup returns CDR1 MDHEN and CDR2 SYDVKM. Trimming left V 1 base short and J 3 bases short, with 13 bases between. The CDR3 DNA reads as TGTGCCAGCAGTTTATTCCGCCACAGCTACAAAAACATTCAGTACTTC. Translation gives CASSLFRHSYKNIQYF. The full variable domain, with the rest looked up from reference TRBV28 and TRBJ2-4, is DVKVTQSSRYLVKRTGEKVFLECVQDMDHENMFWYRQDPGLGLRLIYFSYDVKMKEKGDIPEGYSVSREKKERFSLILESASTNQTSMYLCASSLFRHSYKNIQYFGAGTRLSVL.

This clonotype appeared many times. CDR3 amino acids: CSASSPRFGRGPYEQYF. In DNA form, the CDR3 reads TGCAGTGCTAGCTCACCCAGGTTCGGGCGAGGGCCCTACGAGCAGTACTTC. J is TRBJ2-7 and V is TRBV20-1, with D perhaps TRBD2 (5 bases). Trimming pared 3 bases from V and 2 bases from J, leaving 23 bases between. This CDR3 spans 17 amino acids. Germline assignment: CDR1 DFQATT and CDR2 SNEGSKA (reference sequence).

This clonotype appeared many times. J is TRBJ2-1 and V is TRBV29-1; D not certain. This CDR3 is 11 amino acids long. CDR1 is SQVTM and CDR2 is ANQGSEA in the germline V gene. The V end lost 5 bases, the J end lost 9 bases, and 11 bases lay between the germline ends. DNA of the CDR3: TGCAGCGTTTGGGGAATAAGTGAGCAGTTCTTC. Its translation: CSVWGISEQFF.

The genes are TRBV29-1 and TRBJ1-1; possibly TRBD1 for D (5 bases). The CDR3 sequence is 12 residues long. The V gene lost 7 bases and the J gene lost 5 bases, with 14 bases spanning the gap. Germline CDR1 reads SQVTM; CDR2 reads ANQGSEA. The CDR3 here is CSGTGWGTEAFF. CDR3 DNA sequence: TGCAGCGGTACAGGTTGGGGGACTGAAGCTTTCTTT.

This clonotype was seen a handful of times. The rearrangement uses TRBV27 and TRBJ1-1, with a weak D call TRBD1 (5 bases). The CDR3 is 14 residues long. V dropped 3 bases and J dropped 6 bases, with 14 bases sitting between them. Per germline, CDR1 MNHEY and CDR2 SMNVEV (reference sequence). In nucleotides, the CDR3 is TGTGCCAGCAGTTTCTTAGGGGCTTACCCTGAAGCTTTCTTT. The encoded protein is CASSFLGAYPEAFF.